This TCR beta chain was identified in a study of PD-1 blockade in classical Hodgkin lymphoma. Described time point: cycle 4 day 1 (C4D1), after 6 weeks of nivolumab. Following autologous stem cell transplantation, relapse occurred in every patient, and exposure to brentuximab vedotin varied. Complete response, partial response or progressive disease was recorded as best response. Study findings and constraints: With CD4+ cells, TCR diversity rose significantly by C4D1, but not with CD8+ cells. The drivers behind the repertoire differences, possibly disease activity or prior therapy, remain undefined. Complete responders showed a baseline diversity that resembled the diversity of newly diagnosed patients.

Comments on this clone: The antigen remains unidentified.

From germline, CDR1 is SGHVS and CDR2 FNYEAQ. This CDR3 is 10 amino acids long. TCRdb's copy holds only in-frame clones and misses some; the assay was immunoSEQ multiplex PCR. This sample carries about 24,000 clones, around 80% of them seen once, and the ten largest clones take 6.2%. This sequence joins TRBV7-6 and TRBJ2-3; no reliable D call. The source material was peripheral blood mononuclear cells (PBMCs), sampled before the fourth cycle of nivolumab. This clonotype originated in a human donor with classical Hodgkin lymphoma. The CDR3 here is CEVGTDTQYF. CDR3 nucleotide sequence: TGTGAGGTGGGAACAGATACGCAGTATTTT.